The next 10 T cell receptor beta chains were all read from a single sample in a study of tumor-infiltrating lymphocytes in primary liver carcinoma. Reverse transcription of roughly 0.45 ug total RNA with a constant-region primer produced TCR beta cDNA. Libraries of TCR beta came from three nested multiplex PCR rounds with slightly modified ARM-PCR. A C-beta reverse primer was combined with TRBV1-TRBV30 forward primers in the first two PCR rounds, and each round had around 11 cycles. TCRdb reanalysed the multiplex PCR reads using MiXCR and keeps one entry per CDR3 protein. This table has about 64,000 distinct CDR3 sequences, roughly two thirds appearing once. Investigators took RNA and DNA out together from roughly 18-30 mg of unsorted bulk tissue. Sequenced: liver tumor tissue from sampling region 4. Subset indicated: tumor region T4, right-lateral pole. These receptors were taken from a man between 35 and 55 years old with primary liver carcinoma and hepatitis B virus infection.

Note on this clonotype: A much larger clonotype is one base distant, so this may be a read error. The chain is built from TRBV6-5 and TRBJ2-6; maybe TRBD1 (5 bases). The CDR3 loop spans 15 amino acids. Germline CDR1 MNHEY, CDR2 SVGAGI. CDR3 coding DNA: TGTGCCAGCAGTCAAAGGGGCCCTGGGGCCAACATCCTGACTTTC. This gives the protein CASSQRGPGANILTF.

The rearrangement uses TRBV18 and TRBJ2-2, with TRBD1 identical over 8 bases. The junction had 9 bases not matched to a gene; V was cut back by 5 bases and J by 4 bases. Germline V gene lookup returns CDR1 KGHSH and CDR2 LQKENI. This CDR3 region has 16 residues. CDR3 loop: CASSSNDRGGTGELFF. The CDR3 nucleotides are TGTGCCAGCTCATCAAACGACAGGGGAGGCACCGGGGAGCTGTTTTTT. Looking up the rest from reference TRBV18 and TRBJ2-2 gives the full variable domain: NAGVMQNPRHLVRRRGQEARLRCSPMKGHSHVYWYRQLPEEGLKFMVYLQKENIIDESGMPKERFSAEFPKEGPSILRIQQVVRGDSAAYFCASSSNDRGGTGELFFGEGSRLTVL.

With regard to this clonotype: This CDR3 fails to terminate in the conserved phenylalanine or tryptophan, so it likely reflects a read error. This rearrangement joins TRBV11-2 to TRBJ1-1; TRBD1 is a possible D gene (5 bases). CDR3 size: 13 residues. The germline CDR1 and CDR2 sequences are SGHAT and FQNNGV. The CDR3 spells CARSLGPNTEAFC. The CDR3 DNA reads as TGTGCCAGGAGCTTGGGACCGAACACTGAAGCTTTCTGC.

This clonotype has a count of ten or more. The chain employs TRBV5-1 and TRBJ2-7; 10 nucleotides match TRBD1. The germline V gene has CDR1 SGHRS and CDR2 YFSETQ. This CDR3 is 16 amino acids long. Trimming cost V 0 bases and J 4 bases; bases outside gene matches: 7. Written as DNA, the CDR3 is TGCGCCAGCAGCTTGGGGGGGACAGGGGTTCAGTACGAGCAGTACTTC. The encoded protein is CASSLGGTGVQYEQYF.

This chain uses TRBV11-2 with TRBJ1-2, with TRBD1 identical over 7 bases. The CDR3 covers 13 residues. CDR1 and CDR2 from the germline V gene are SGHAT and FQNNGV. V lost 8 bases, J lost 4 bases, and 7 bases stayed unmatched. CDR3 nucleotide sequence: TGTGCCAGCGGCCGACAGGGAGTCTATGGCTACACCTTC. Residues: CASGRQGVYGYTF.

At least ten counts were recorded for this clonotype. CDR3 loop: CASSSWTGRRTRGYTF. CDR3 nucleotides: TGCGCCAGCAGCTCTTGGACAGGGAGGCGCACGAGGGGCTACACCTTC. This chain joins TRBV5-1 and TRBJ1-2; the match to TRBD1 covers 8 bases. The CDR3 runs to 16 residues. The germline gives CDR1 SGHRS, CDR2 YFSETQ. Trimming at V came to 3 bases and at J to 8 bases, leaving 15 bases not matched to a gene.

In regard to this clonotype: At one of its ends the junction is not consistent with the germline gene, which may arise from a read error. The chain joins TRBV6-1 to TRBJ2-1; maybe TRBD2 (5 bases). Per germline, CDR1 MNHNS and CDR2 SASEGT. This CDR3 is 14 amino acids long. The CDR3 reads CASSAPGMGNKQFF. As DNA, the CDR3 is TGTGCCAGCAGTGCACCGGGGATGGGCAATAAGCAGTTCTTC.

This clonotype appeared a few times. With a much larger clone just one base away, this may be a read error. The rearrangement uses TRBV10-3 and TRBJ2-2; perhaps D is TRBD1 or TRBD2 (5 bases each). Between the trimmed V and J ends, which lost 6 bases and 5 bases, there was a span of 13 bases. The CDR3 length is 14 residues. Germline CDR1 reads ENHRY; CDR2 reads SYGVKD. The CDR3 protein is CAISRGRRTGELFF. The CDR3 DNA sequence: TGTGCCATCAGCCGGGGCAGGAGAACCGGGGAGCTGTTTTTT.

This clonotype was counted once. This chain uses TRBV5-1 with TRBJ2-5, with 14 bases lining up with TRBD2. Germline CDR1 SGHRS, CDR2 YFSETQ. This CDR3 comprises 16 residues. The V segment lost 5 bases and the J segment 5 bases; nucleotides outside the gene matches: 8. The CDR3 loop is CASRGTSGSNVETQYF. The CDR3 bases are TGCGCCAGCAGGGGGACTAGCGGGAGTAACGTGGAGACCCAGTACTTC. The full variable domain, with the rest looked up from reference TRBV5-1 and TRBJ2-5, is KAGVTQTPRYLIKTRGQQVTLSCSPISGHRSVSWYQQTPGQGLQFLFEYFSETQRNKGNFPGRFSGRQFSNSRSEMNVSTLELGDSALYLCASRGTSGSNVETQYFGPGTRLLVL.

The J gene is TRBJ2-1, the V gene TRBV4-2; D remains unclear. The CDR3 extends over 16 amino acids. Germline CDR1 reads LGHNA; CDR2 reads YNFKEQ. V lost 2 bases to trimming and J lost 0 bases, with 11 bases between them. In DNA form, the CDR3 reads TGTGCCAGCAGCCAACTTAATGGGCTCTCCTACAATGAGCAGTTCTTC. This codes for CASSQLNGLSYNEQFF.